These 27 T cell receptor beta chains originate from one sample sequenced in a study of spatial heterogeneity in lung cancer. TCRdb re-analysed the 5' RACE reads in MiXCR, keeping a single row per CDR3 protein. Found here are 35,000 to 55,000 distinct CDR3 sequences, around 6.5% of them singletons; the top ten hold roughly 45%. The time point: sample taken at primary tumor resection. Researchers sequenced whole RNA taken from tumor, nontumor lung or frozen PBMC without sorting. This sample comprised PBMCs, obtained at surgery. These receptors came from a female donor with early-stage non-small cell lung cancer.

Only a few counts were recorded for this clonotype. CDR3 nucleotide sequence: TGTGCCAGCAGCTTAGTTGGGGGGAGGGCGGATAATTCACCCCTCCACTTT. It translates to CASSLVGGRADNSPLHF. The chain joins TRBV7-2 to TRBJ1-6; D is possibly TRBD1 (5 bases). V was shortened by 1 base and J by 5 bases, with 15 bases between the two germline ends. CDR3 size: 17 residues. Germline loops: CDR1 SGHTA, CDR2 FQGNSA.

This clonotype was found a few times. The V gene is TRBV7-2, the J gene TRBJ2-3, with TRBD2 as a possible D gene (6 bases). CDR3 length equals 14 residues. Trimming removed 3 bases at V and 5 bases at J, with 12 bases between. The V gene's germline CDR1 is SGHTA and CDR2 FQGNSA. The CDR3 region is CASSFGAGRDTQYF. The CDR3 coding sequence is TGTGCCAGCAGCTTCGGGGCGGGGAGAGATACGCAGTATTTT.

This clonotype was counted ten times or more. The chain links TRBV20-1 to TRBJ2-2; 8 bases are shared with TRBD2. CDR1 is DFQATT, CDR2 SNEGSKA, per germline (reference sequence). The J segment lost 4 bases and the V segment lost 3 bases, leaving 10 bases of the junction unmatched. CDR3 length: 16 residues. The CDR3 DNA is TGCAGTGCTAGTGGGGAAGTAGCGGGATTCACCGGGGAGCTGTTTTTT. This translates into CSASGEVAGFTGELFF.

This clonotype appeared a few times. The junction differs from germline at one of its ends, possibly a read error. The chain is built from TRBV20-1 and TRBJ2-2, with TRBD2 matching 10 bases. The CDR3 is 17 amino acids. Germline CDR1 and CDR2: DFQATT and SNEGSKA (reference sequence). The CDR3 DNA reads as TGCAGTGCTAGTCCTAGCGGGGGCCTAGTGGGCACCGAGGAGCTGTTTTTT. Translation: CSASPSGGLVGTEELFF.

The chain links TRBV11-2 to TRBJ2-7, with D tentatively TRBD1 or TRBD2 (6 bases each). With 4 bases removed from V and 0 bases from J, the gap between germline ends came to 16 bases. CDR3 length: 16 residues. Germline V CDR1 and CDR2: SGHAT, FQNNGV. The CDR3 protein is CASSSERGESSYEQYF. The CDR3 DNA reads as TGTGCCAGCAGCTCCGAAAGGGGGGAAAGCTCCTACGAGCAGTACTTC.

CDR3 coding DNA: TGCGCCAGCAGTGGACAGGGGACGGGCAACTATGGCTACACCTTC. This codes for CASSGQGTGNYGYTF. The chain employs TRBV10-2 and TRBJ1-2, with 8 bases that match TRBD1. V lost 4 bases and J lost 2; bases outside the gene matches: 6. Germline assignment: CDR1 WSHSY and CDR2 SAAADI. CDR3 length equals 15 residues.

This clonotype came up many times. The genes are TRBV6-5 and TRBJ1-1; D unresolved. Germline V gene sequence: CDR1 MNHEY, CDR2 SVGAGI. This CDR3 region has 15 residues. V gave up 0 bases and J gave up 8 bases, with 16 bases separating them. The CDR3, as DNA: TGTGCCAGCAGTTACTCGGGTCAGAAAAGGGCAGAAGCTTTCTTT. It yields the protein CASSYSGQKRAEAFF.

This clonotype was seen a few times. V is TRBV20-1 and J is TRBJ2-7; no reliable D call. Germline V gene sequence: CDR1 DFQATT, CDR2 SNEGSKA (reference sequence). The CDR3 contains 12 residues. Between the trimmed V and J ends, which lost 8 bases and 2 bases, there was a span of 13 bases. CDR3 in DNA: TGCAGTTTATTGAAGGGAACCTACGAGCAGTACTTC. It codes for CSLLKGTYEQYF.

V usage is TRBV4-2 and J usage is TRBJ2-5, with D perhaps assigned TRBD1 or TRBD2 (5 bases each). Deletions cut 5 bases from V and 7 bases from J, with 23 bases between. The CDR3 extends over 16 amino acids. Germline V gene sequence: CDR1 LGHNA, CDR2 YNFKEQ. The DNA for the CDR3 is TGTGCCAGCAGCAAATCCGGGACCCCTAACCAGGGGACCCAGTACTTC. It is translated as CASSKSGTPNQGTQYF.

This clonotype was detected many times. V and J are TRBV2 and TRBJ1-5, with D possibly TRBD1 on 5 matching bases. V lost 4 bases to trimming and J lost 3 bases, with 7 bases between them. The V gene's germline CDR1 is SNHLY and CDR2 FYNNEI. The CDR3 consists of 13 residues. The chain's CDR3 is CASSAGLNQPQHF. CDR3 nucleotides: TGTGCCAGCAGTGCAGGGCTCAATCAGCCCCAGCATTTT.

The chain recombines TRBV7-8 with TRBJ1-2; D gene ambiguous. Trimming pared 0 bases from V and 4 bases from J, leaving 6 bases between. This CDR3 is 13 amino acids long. Germline CDR1 and CDR2: SGHVS and FQNEAQ. The CDR3 sequence: CASSLAQGYGYTF. CDR3 in DNA: TGTGCCAGCAGCTTAGCCCAAGGCTATGGCTACACCTTC. Combining the CDR3 with reference TRBV7-8 and TRBJ1-2 gives the whole variable domain GAGVSQSPRYKVAKRGQDVALRCDPISGHVSLFWYQQALGQGPEFLTYFQNEAQLDKSGLPSDRFFAERPEGSVSTLKIQRTQQEDSAVYLCASSLAQGYGYTFGSGTRLTVV.

This clonotype has at least ten counts. The rearrangement uses TRBV12-3 or TRBV12-4 and TRBJ2-1; 9 bases line up with TRBD1. The CDR3 sequence is 13 residues long. V shed 5 bases, J shed 6 bases, and the junction held 2 bases outside the gene matches. DNA of the CDR3: TGTGCCAGCAGTAGGACAGGGGCCAATGAGCAGTTCTTC. This gives the protein CASSRTGANEQFF.

This clonotype was recorded at least ten times. V and J are TRBV5-1 and TRBJ2-2; possible D gene TRBD2, 5 bases. CDR1 and CDR2 from the germline V gene are SGHRS and YFSETQ. This CDR3 region has 16 residues. V lost 2 bases, J lost 0 bases, and 11 bases lay in between. CDR3: CASSFSGAPNTGELFF. The DNA for the CDR3 is TGCGCCAGCAGCTTCAGCGGAGCACCGAACACCGGGGAGCTGTTTTTT.

This clonotype has a handful of counts. The genes are TRBV2 and TRBJ1-1, with 9 bases matching TRBD1. The V gene end was trimmed by 5 bases and the J gene end by 3 bases; junction bases not matched to a gene: 4. CDR1 and CDR2 (germline): SNHLY, FYNNEI. The CDR3 is 14 amino acids. The CDR3 sequence: CASSWDRADTEAFF. The CDR3 region has the DNA TGTGCCAGCAGTTGGGACAGGGCCGACACTGAAGCTTTCTTT.

Remarks on this clonotype: Possible read error: a much larger clone is one base away. The V and J genes are TRBV7-2 and TRBJ1-6; D is ambiguous. The ends were cut back, 8 bases at V and 8 bases at J, with 13 bases in the middle. This CDR3 region has 13 residues. Germline V gene sequence: CDR1 SGHTA, CDR2 FQGNSA. The CDR3 bases are TGTGCCAGCCGCCCGTTCAGTGATTCACCCCTCCACTTT. The encoded protein is CASRPFSDSPLHF.

This clonotype was detected ten times or more. The V and J genes are TRBV5-1 and TRBJ2-2; TRBD2 matches at 10 bases. With V trimmed by 4 bases and J by 0 bases, 6 bases remained unmatched. The germline gives CDR1 SGHRS, CDR2 YFSETQ. The CDR3 is made up of 17 amino acids. As DNA, the CDR3 is TGCGCCAGCAGCCGCATCACTAGCGGGGCGAACACCGGGGAGCTGTTTTTT. Translated: CASSRITSGANTGELFF. Drawing the rest from reference TRBV5-1 and TRBJ2-2, the complete variable domain is KAGVTQTPRYLIKTRGQQVTLSCSPISGHRSVSWYQQTPGQGLQFLFEYFSETQRNKGNFPGRFSGRQFSNSRSEMNVSTLELGDSALYLCASSRITSGANTGELFFGEGSRLTVL.

The genes are TRBV20-1 and TRBJ1-1; D gene ambiguous. The CDR3 is 12 residues long. Germline lookup yields CDR1 DFQATT and CDR2 SNEGSKA (reference sequence). V was pared by 6 bases and J by 1 base, with 9 bases between. CDR3 sequence reads: CSAEIGNTEAFF. CDR3 coding DNA: TGCAGTGCCGAAATAGGGAACACTGAAGCTTTCTTT.

In its sample, this clonotype was seen many times. The chain links TRBV2 to TRBJ2-5; D possibly corresponds to TRBD1 (5 bases). Germline CDR1 reads SNHLY; CDR2 reads FYNNEI. V was pared by 5 bases and J by 4 bases, with 11 bases between. This CDR3 has 13 residues. CDR3 loop: CASSYQGRETQYF. The CDR3 bases are TGTGCCAGCAGTTACCAGGGTCGAGAGACCCAGTACTTC.

This clonotype was found many times. J is TRBJ2-5 and V is TRBV7-9; D is undetermined. Deletions cut 4 bases from V and 3 bases from J, with 9 bases between. The CDR3 totals 13 residues. Germline lookup yields CDR1 SEHNR and CDR2 FQNEAQ (reference sequence). The CDR3 spells CASSSTQEETQYF. The CDR3 nucleotides read TGTGCCAGCAGCTCCACCCAGGAAGAGACCCAGTACTTC.

The sample holds many counts of this clonotype. The rearrangement joins TRBV5-1 to TRBJ2-1; no reliable D call. Per germline, CDR1 SGHRS and CDR2 YFSETQ. Trimming shortened V by 0 bases and J by 0 bases, and 7 bases separated the two germline ends. The CDR3 loop spans 15 amino acids. CDR3 nucleotides: TGCGCCAGCAGCTTGGATGGTAGCTCCTACAATGAGCAGTTCTTC. Translation: CASSLDGSSYNEQFF.

The chain uses TRBV20-1 and TRBJ2-7; D possibly corresponds to TRBD2 (6 bases). Trimming pared 7 bases from V and 7 bases from J, leaving 14 bases between. CDR1 is DFQATT and CDR2 is SNEGSKA in the germline V gene (reference sequence). This CDR3 spans 11 amino acids. DNA for the CDR3: TGCAGTGGCCAAATAGCGGTTGAGCAGTACTTC. As protein: CSGQIAVEQYF.

In this sample, this clonotype turned up many times. The chain links TRBV7-9 to TRBJ1-6; D uncertain. Germline lookup yields CDR1 SEHNR and CDR2 FQNEAQ (reference sequence). CDR3 length: 16 residues. V lost 2 bases to trimming and J lost 7 bases, with 15 bases between them. Here the CDR3 reads CASSLSRESLNSPLHF. CDR3 coding DNA: TGTGCCAGCAGCTTATCGAGGGAAAGTTTAAATTCACCCCTCCACTTT.

This clonotype has at least ten counts. The chain is built from TRBV29-1 and TRBJ2-3; the D gene is possibly TRBD2 (6 bases). Germline assignment: CDR1 SQVTM and CDR2 ANQGSEA. The V and J ends lost 5 bases and 6 bases respectively, with 15 bases between them. This CDR3 region has 13 residues. CDR3 in amino acids: CSVFGGGTDTQYF. CDR3 sequence (DNA): TGCAGCGTTTTCGGAGGAGGGACCGATACGCAGTATTTT.

The chain links TRBV5-1 to TRBJ2-5; 7 nucleotides match TRBD1. Germline V gives CDR1 SGHRS, CDR2 YFSETQ. The trim removed 4 bases at V and 2 bases at J, leaving 2 bases unmatched. The CDR3 is 13 amino acids. The CDR3 here is CASSPGQQETQYF. As DNA, the CDR3 is TGCGCCAGCAGCCCGGGACAGCAAGAGACCCAGTACTTC.

Ten or more counts support this clonotype. The rearrangement joins TRBV6-5 to TRBJ1-5; D ambiguous. The CDR3 totals 12 residues. Trimming pared 4 bases from V and 4 bases from J, leaving 5 bases between. Per germline, CDR1 MNHEY and CDR2 SVGAGI. The CDR3 DNA follows: TGTGCCAGCAGTTCCCAGAATCAGCCCCAGCATTTT. This sequence encodes CASSSQNQPQHF.

This clonotype was detected only a few times. The chain has TRBV20-1 and TRBJ2-1, with D possibly TRBD1 on 6 matching bases. This CDR3 is built from 13 residues. Trimming cost V 4 bases and J 3 bases, with 10 bases left between them. Germline loops: CDR1 DFQATT, CDR2 SNEGSKA (reference sequence). For the CDR3, the DNA is TGCAGTGCTACCAGGGGCCTCTACAATGAGCAGTTCTTC. It is translated as CSATRGLYNEQFF.

This clonotype was recorded a few times. The V gene is TRBV5-1, the J gene TRBJ2-7; 9 bases fit TRBD1. Germline CDR1 is SGHRS and CDR2 is YFSETQ. This CDR3 has 14 amino acids. With 0 bases clipped from V and 4 bases from J, the junction kept 2 bases outside the gene matches. CDR3 nucleotides: TGCGCCAGCAGCTTGGTAGGGACAGGGTACGAGCAGTACTTC. Its translation is CASSLVGTGYEQYF.